This entry lists 8 T cell receptor beta chains sequenced from one sample in a study of T cells in Graves' hyperthyroidism and ophthalmopathy. TCR beta CDR3 regions were amplified from RNA transcripts. HTBI primers were used for first-round RT-PCR of the TCR CDR3. TCRdb re-called the multiplex PCR reads with MiXCR, one entry per CDR3 protein. The sample holds under 400,000 distinct CDR3 sequences, over 20% seen once. Input material: blood. These receptor sequences come from a woman aged 45-65 years with Graves' hyperthyroidism.

About this clonotype itself: The junction shows a germline mismatch at one end, possibly a read error. V is TRBV6-5 and J is TRBJ1-5, with 9 positions matching TRBD1. CDR3 length: 16 amino acids. Germline V CDR1 and CDR2: MNHEY, SVGAGI. CDR3 nucleotides: TGTGCCAGCAGTCACTCCGGGACAGGGACACGACAGCCCCAGCATTTT. It codes for CASSHSGTGTRQPQHF.

This clonotype was picked up many times. V and J are TRBV11-3 and TRBJ2-1, with 11 bases that match TRBD2. Germline loops: CDR1 SGHNT, CDR2 YENEEA. This CDR3 is 15 amino acids long. The junction had 1 base not matched to a gene; V was cut back by 4 bases and J by 2 bases. The chain's CDR3 is CASSSGLAAYNEQFF. The CDR3, as DNA: TGTGCCAGCAGCTCGGGACTAGCGGCCTACAATGAGCAGTTCTTC.

This clonotype was observed a handful of times. The V call is TRBV30, the J call TRBJ2-3; 10 bases fit TRBD2. There are 14 residues in the CDR3. Germline trimming cut 7 bases from V and 4 bases from J; bases unmatched to any gene: 8. Germline values: CDR1 GTSNPN, CDR2 SVGIG (reference sequence). CDR3 residues: CAYSSGRAADTQYF. DNA of the CDR3: TGTGCCTACTCAAGCGGGAGGGCGGCAGATACGCAGTATTTT.

The chain uses TRBV6-5 and TRBJ2-7; TRBD2 agrees at 12 bases. Germline CDR1 is MNHEY and CDR2 is SVGAGI. The CDR3 contains 16 residues. V trimming: 0 bases; J trimming: 0 bases; junction bases outside the gene matches: 0. This chain's CDR3 is CASSYSTSGGSYEQYF. In nucleotides, the CDR3 is TGTGCCAGCAGTTACTCGACTAGCGGGGGCTCCTACGAGCAGTACTTC.

DNA of the CDR3: TGTGCCAGTACCCAGGGGGGGTGGGTCGATGAGCAGTTCTTC. It codes for CASTQGGWVDEQFF. The chain is built from TRBV19 and TRBJ2-1; TRBD1 or TRBD2 may be the D gene (7 bases each). The CDR3 extends over 14 amino acids. V lost 7 bases to trimming and J lost 8 bases, with 18 bases between them. Germline V gene sequence: CDR1 LNHDA, CDR2 SQIVND (reference sequence). The whole variable domain, remainder taken from reference TRBV19 and TRBJ2-1, is DGGITQSPKYLFRKEGQNVTLSCEQNLNHDAMYWYRQDPGQGLRLIYYSQIVNDFQKGDIAEGYSVSREKKESFPLTVTSAQKNPTAFYLCASTQGGWVDEQFFGPGTRLTVL.

This clonotype appeared many times. The chain recombines TRBV20-1 with TRBJ1-4; 7 nucleotides align to TRBD1. Germline CDR1 reads DFQATT; CDR2 reads SNEGSKA (reference sequence). CDR3 length: 14 residues. V lost 3 bases, J lost 3 bases, and 4 bases stayed unmatched. The DNA for the CDR3 is TGCAGTGCTAGGGGGGACAGTTCTAATGAAAAACTGTTTTTT. It encodes CSARGDSSNEKLFF.

The chain uses TRBV20-1 and TRBJ1-4, with 7 bases lining up with TRBD1. This CDR3 contains 15 residues. Germline assignment: CDR1 DFQATT and CDR2 SNEGSKA (reference sequence). With V trimmed by 6 bases and J by 7 bases, 14 bases remained unmatched. CDR3 sequence (DNA): TGCAGTGCGCAGGCACTGACAGGGATCAGTGAAAAACTGTTTTTT. Its translation is CSAQALTGISEKLFF.

This clonotype was observed at least ten times. The V call is TRBV19, the J call TRBJ1-1; D gene ambiguous. V dropped 0 bases and J dropped 6 bases, with 23 bases sitting between them. This CDR3 has 18 residues. Germline CDR1 and CDR2: LNHDA and SQIVND (reference sequence). The CDR3 reads CASSIDSNPAGSLPEAFF. Here the CDR3 DNA reads TGTGCCAGTAGTATAGATTCCAACCCGGCAGGCTCGCTTCCTGAAGCTTTCTTT.